This T cell receptor beta chain derives from a study of blood T cell repertoires in COVID-19. Study in general: Acute-phase and convalescent COVID-19 samples originated in the United States, Italy and Spain.

Authors' processing steps: Amplifying reference gene primers gave estimates of nucleated cell counts. The method was immunoSEQ multiplex PCR; TCRdb's version includes in-frame clones alone and lacks a portion of them. D and trimming were read from the DNA, whereas the V and J calls and clone size are those reported in that table. This sample has 350,000 to 400,000 clones, with approximately 90% found just once. Trimming removed 0 bases at V and 3 bases at J, with 18 bases between. The CDR3 is 17 residues long. The germline CDR1 and CDR2 sequences are SGHDT and YYEEEE. The sequenced sample was PBMCs or T cells enriched from blood (not recorded which). The chain is built from TRBV5-6 and TRBJ1-1; possibly TRBD1 for D (5 bases). This receptor was identified in a young woman who had recovered from COVID-19. The CDR3 region is CASSLARRAGKDTEAFF. Here the CDR3 DNA reads TGTGCCAGCAGCTTGGCCCGCAGGGCGGGGAAAGACACTGAAGCTTTCTTT. The whole variable domain, remainder taken from reference TRBV5-6 and TRBJ1-1, is DAGVTQSPTHLIKTRGQQVTLRCSPKSGHDTVSWYQQALGQGPQFIFQYYEEEERQRGNFPDRFSGHQFPNYSSELNVNALLLGDSALYLCASSLARRAGKDTEAFFGQGTRLTVV.